The 17 T cell receptor beta chains reported below all come from one sample, sequenced in a study of control samples from healthy donors and cancer patients. Sequencing was performed with immunoSEQ multiplex PCR; in TCRdb, only in-frame clones are kept and a portion is missing. Among 170,000 or so clones listed, about 92% were seen once. Material: blood. The receptors were sampled from a man aged 30 to 39 in good health.

About this clone itself: The sample contains more than one DNA sequence encoding this CDR3. V usage is TRBV3-1 (or the pseudogene TRBV3-2) and J usage is TRBJ2-7; D is unresolved. CDR1 is LGHDT and CDR2 is YNNKEL in the germline V gene (reference sequence). The V end lost 1 base, the J end lost 6 bases, and 4 bases lay between the germline ends. This CDR3 is built from 11 residues. CDR3 sequence (DNA): TGTGCCAGCAGCCAAGGTAGCGAGCAGTACTTC. It translates to CASSQGSEQYF.

The chain couples TRBV7-8 to TRBJ2-3; 14 positions agree with TRBD2. This CDR3 region has 18 residues. J gave up 3 bases and V 1 base, and 6 bases lay outside the gene matches. The V gene's germline CDR1 is SGHVS and CDR2 FQNEAQ. The CDR3 reads CASSLVSRTSGGTDTQYF. The CDR3 DNA reads TGTGCCAGCAGCTTAGTATCCCGGACTAGCGGGGGGACAGATACGCAGTATTTT.

This clone was detected once. The V gene is TRBV18, the J gene TRBJ2-7; 7 bases are shared with TRBD1. In germline, CDR1 is KGHSH, CDR2 LQKENI. V shed 3 bases, J shed 5 bases, and the junction held 22 bases outside the gene matches. There are 19 residues in the CDR3. DNA of the CDR3: TGTGCCAGCTCACCCACCAACGCTTGGACAGGCGTTCGATCCGACGAGCAGTACTTC. Its protein product is CASSPTNAWTGVRSDEQYF.

Turning to this clone: Other DNA sequences within the sample encode an identical CDR3. V gene TRBV3-1 (or the pseudogene TRBV3-2) combines with J gene TRBJ2-7; D remains unclear. The germline V and J ends were trimmed by 1 base and 3 bases, with 4 bases remaining between them. CDR3 length: 12 amino acids. Germline V lookup: CDR1 LGHDT, CDR2 YNNKEL (reference sequence). CDR3 sequence reads: CASSQAHYEQYF. The CDR3 bases are TGTGCCAGCAGCCAAGCTCACTACGAGCAGTACTTC.

The chain recombines TRBV12-3 or TRBV12-4 with TRBJ2-4; 8 bases align to TRBD1. Trimming cost V 5 bases and J 7 bases; bases outside gene matches: 4. This CDR3 contains 13 residues. CDR3 in DNA: TGTGCCAGCAGTCTAACAGGGGGTAACATTCAGTACTTC. It yields the protein CASSLTGGNIQYF.

The rearrangement uses TRBV7-2 and TRBJ1-5, with TRBD1 as a possible D gene (6 bases). The CDR3 has 15 residues. Germline V gene data show CDR1 as SGHTA and CDR2 as FQGNSA. Trimming pared 6 bases from V and 0 bases from J, leaving 12 bases between. CDR3 nucleotide sequence: TGTGCCAGCAGTCCACAGGGTAATAGCAATCAGCCCCAGCATTTT. Translating it yields CASSPQGNSNQPQHF.

The V call is TRBV7-8, the J call TRBJ2-1, with TRBD2 identical over 12 bases. The J segment lost 10 bases and the V segment lost 5 bases, leaving 9 bases of the junction unmatched. From germline, CDR1 is SGHVS and CDR2 FQNEAQ. This CDR3 contains 15 residues. DNA for the CDR3: TGTGCCAGCAGCCCTAGCGGGAGGGCCTCCAGGGAGCAGTTCTTC. This gives the protein CASSPSGRASREQFF.

CDR3 DNA sequence: TGTGCCAGAAGCTTAGCGATTACCCGGACTAGCGGGGCGTCAACCTACGAGCAGTACTTC. It translates to CARSLAITRTSGASTYEQYF. V and J are TRBV7-5 and TRBJ2-7; TRBD2 is taken as the D call from the table, unchecked against the DNA. TRBV7-5 is given as a pseudogene. The CDR3 runs 20 residues.

The chain employs TRBV7-8 and TRBJ1-4; a possible D gene is TRBD1 (6 bases). V gave up 5 bases and J gave up 6 bases, with 22 bases separating them. Germline CDR1 is SGHVS and CDR2 is FQNEAQ. The CDR3 length is 17 residues. CDR3 region: CASSPGQLGRSYEKLFF. The CDR3 nucleotides are TGTGCCAGCAGCCCCGGACAGTTGGGGAGGTCCTATGAAAAACTGTTTTTT. Variable domain in full (rest from reference TRBV7-8 and TRBJ1-4): GAGVSQSPRYKVAKRGQDVALRCDPISGHVSLFWYQQALGQGPEFLTYFQNEAQLDKSGLPSDRFFAERPEGSVSTLKIQRTQQEDSAVYLCASSPGQLGRSYEKLFFGSGTQLSVL.

The chain couples TRBV30 to TRBJ1-2; D remains ambiguous. The V end lost 2 bases, the J end lost 9 bases, and 16 bases lay between the germline ends. Germline lookup yields CDR1 GTSNPN and CDR2 SVGIG (reference sequence). The CDR3 is 13 residues long. CDR3 amino acids: CAWSLRGSLSYTF. The CDR3 nucleotides are TGTGCCTGGAGTTTAAGAGGGTCTCTGAGCTACACCTTC.

The chain carries TRBV5-1 and TRBJ2-5; D is unresolved. CDR1 and CDR2 (germline): SGHRS, YFSETQ. The CDR3 loop spans 11 amino acids. V lost 2 bases and J 4 bases, leaving 3 bases between the germline ends. The CDR3 protein is CASSFRETQYF. CDR3 in DNA: TGCGCCAGCAGCTTTAGAGAGACCCAGTACTTC.

V is TRBV11-2 and J is TRBJ1-1; 7 nucleotides agree with TRBD1. CDR1 is SGHAT and CDR2 is FQNNGV in the germline V gene. This CDR3 spans 12 amino acids. V lost 5 bases to trimming and J lost 8 bases; unmatched junction nucleotides: 5. The CDR3: CASSKQGFEAFF. DNA of the CDR3: TGTGCCAGCAGCAAACAGGGGTTCGAAGCTTTCTTT.

The rearrangement uses TRBV19 and TRBJ1-1; D gene ambiguous. The CDR3 is made up of 15 amino acids. The germline CDR1 and CDR2 sequences are LNHDA and SQIVND (reference sequence). Trimming stripped 4 bases from V and 1 base from J, with 13 bases between. In DNA, the CDR3 is TGTGCCAGTAGTACGATAGGCGCGGGGAACACTGAAGCTTTCTTT. It codes for CASSTIGAGNTEAFF.

The chain couples TRBV27 to TRBJ2-1; no clear D. The CDR3 covers 12 residues. Germline V gene lookup returns CDR1 MNHEY and CDR2 SMNVEV (reference sequence). Deletions cut 5 bases from V and 8 bases from J, with 10 bases between. CDR3 sequence: CASSPSFDEQFF. Written as DNA, the CDR3 is TGTGCCAGCAGTCCCTCCTTCGATGAGCAGTTCTTC.

CDR3 DNA: TGTGCCAGTAGTATAGTGGGCACCTTCTATGGCTACACCTTC. Its protein product is CASSIVGTFYGYTF. The V call is TRBV19, the J call TRBJ1-2; no clear D gene. Looked up from germline, CDR1 is LNHDA and CDR2 is SQIVND (reference sequence). V lost 1 base and J lost 4, with 10 bases in between. CDR3 length: 14 residues.

The rearrangement links TRBV6-5 to TRBJ1-5; D may be TRBD1 (6 bases). V shed 6 bases and J shed 2 bases, with 11 bases lying between them. Germline V gives CDR1 MNHEY, CDR2 SVGAGI. The CDR3 is made up of 14 amino acids. CDR3 DNA sequence: TGTGCCAGCAGCGACAGGAATGGCAATCAGCCCCAGCATTTT. Its protein is CASSDRNGNQPQHF.

With respect to this clone: At one end the junction does not follow the germline gene, possibly because of a read error. The V call is TRBV9, the J call TRBJ2-1, with D maybe TRBD2 (6 bases). The CDR3 loop spans 12 amino acids. Germline V lookup: CDR1 SGDLS, CDR2 YYNGEE. CDR3 DNA: TGTGCCAGCGGCGTCAACGGGGGTGAGCAGTTCTTC. Its protein product is CASGVNGGEQFF.